This TCR beta chain was sequenced for a study of blood T cell repertoires in COVID-19. Overall study context: Samples of COVID-19 (acute and convalescent) were obtained from the United States, Italy and Spain.

V shed 9 bases and J shed 0 bases, with 13 bases lying between them. The CDR3 is 14 residues long. Germline V CDR1 and CDR2: KGHDR, SFDVKD. The repertoire was sequenced with immunoSEQ multiplex PCR; TCRdb's copy has only in-frame clones and lacks some. The repertoire holds 150,000 to 180,000 clones, roughly 78% seen once, with 1.5% to 2% in the top ten. Sequenced: peripheral blood. This sequence was found in a man older than 75 with acute or convalescent COVID-19. The rearrangement uses TRBV24-1 and TRBJ1-1, with a weak D call TRBD1 (5 bases). The CDR3 DNA reads as TGTGCCACCGGGGCGTTGCAGTTGAACACTGAAGCTTTCTTT. Its translation is CATGALQLNTEAFF.